These T cell receptor beta chains were read from a single sample in a study of graft-versus-host responses after intestinal transplantation. Method: immunoSEQ multiplex PCR; TCRdb's copy keeps in-frame clones and lacks some. Of approximately 7,000 clones in the sample, under 70% were seen once. Sequenced material: ileum tissue, taken about 8 weeks after transplant. These receptors came from a human patient who received an intestinal transplant, so some T cells may come from the graft donor. The CDR3 runs from the conserved cysteine through the conserved F or W. The D gene is left open where the match is weak. Expanded clones are given a class, and other clones once, few, many or no size at all.

clone_size	d_call	v_call	j_call	cdr3_aa	cdr3_nt
NA	NA	TRBV28	TRBJ1-2	CASSFGPEGYTF	TGTGCCAGCAGTTTTGGCCCGGAGGGCTACACCTTC
NA	TRBD2	TRBV6-5	TRBJ2-5	CASKLAGGLETQYF	TGTGCCAGCAAACTAGCGGGGGGGTTAGAGACCCAGTACTTC
NA	NA	TRBV5-4	TRBJ2-3	CASSRRTENTQYF	TGTGCCAGCAGCAGAAGGACAGAAAATACGCAGTATTTT
NA	TRBD2	TRBV18	TRBJ2-5	CASSTSSGGTETQYF	TGTGCCAGCTCAACTTCTAGCGGGGGGACAGAGACCCAGTACTTC
once	NA	TRBV4-1	TRBJ2-3	CASSQLLGTDTQYF	TGCGCCAGCAGCCAATTGCTAGGCACAGATACGCAGTATTTT
NA	TRBD2	TRBV12-5	TRBJ2-3	CASGLFRAGGSTDTQYF	TGTGCTAGTGGTTTGTTTCGAGCGGGGGGGTCCACAGATACGCAGTATTTT
NA	TRBD1	TRBV9	TRBJ2-2	CASSVARDRGHGGELFF	TGTGCCAGCAGCGTAGCAAGGGACAGGGGGCACGGCGGGGAGCTGTTTTTT
NA	TRBD1	TRBV18	TRBJ2-2	CASSPSDRSTGELFF	TGTGCCAGCTCACCGTCGGACAGGAGCACCGGGGAGCTGTTTTTT
NA	NA	TRBV5-6	TRBJ2-5	CASRVGIIGQNGETQYF	TGTGCCAGCAGAGTGGGGATAATAGGACAAAACGGAGAGACCCAGTACTTC
NA	NA	TRBV6-6	TRBJ2-5	CASSYGGRTETQYF	TGTGCCAGCAGTTACGGGGGGAGAACGGAGACCCAGTACTTC
NA	TRBD1	TRBV29-1	TRBJ2-2	CSVPTGPVEGGELFF	TGCAGCGTTCCGACAGGGCCCGTCGAGGGCGGGGAGCTGTTTTTT
NA	NA	TRBV14	TRBJ1-5	CASSQGHRSSEHF	TGTGCCAGCAGCCAAGGTCACAGGAGCTCGGAGCATTTT
NA	NA	TRBV5-4	TRBJ1-6	CASSLMGLPLHF	TGTGCCAGCAGCTTGATGGGGCTTCCCCTCCACTTT
NA	NA	TRBV30	TRBJ1-2	CAWSVSGRTPPQRF	TGTGCCTGGAGTGTATCTGGCAGAACCCCCCCCCAACGCTTC
NA	TRBD2	TRBV7-2	TRBJ2-5	CASSRGGGPQETQYF	TGTGCCAGCAGTCGTGGCGGGGGGCCCCAAGAGACCCAGTACTTC
few	NA	TRBV29-1	TRBJ2-5	CSVLTGSETQYF	TGCAGCGTTCTGACAGGATCGGAGACCCAGTACTTC
NA	NA	TRBV7-2	TRBJ1-1	CASSLRFGGVGDFNTEAFF	TGTGCCAGCAGCTTAAGATTTGGAGGGGTAGGGGATTTTAACACTGAAGCTTTCTTT
NA	TRBD2	TRBV27	TRBJ2-2	CASSKPGLATNTGELFF	TGTGCCAGCAGCAAACCGGGACTAGCAACGAACACCGGGGAGCTGTTTTTT
NA	NA	TRBV6-5	TRBJ1-6	CASILIGGHNSPLHF	TGTGCCAGCATCCTGATCGGGGGTCATAATTCACCCCTCCACTTT
NA	NA	TRBV28	TRBJ2-3	CASSSQGTRTDTQYF	TGTGCCAGCAGCTCACAGGGAACTCGCACAGATACGCAGTATTTT
NA	NA	TRBV29-1	TRBJ1-3	CSVEQGTGNTIYF	TGCAGCGTTGAACAGGGGACTGGAAACACCATATATTTT
few	NA	TRBV16	TRBJ2-1	CASSPRGGAYNEQFF	TGTGCCAGCAGCCCCCGAGGGGGGGCATACAATGAGCAGTTCTTC
NA	TRBD1	TRBV7-2	TRBJ1-5	CASSSDRGGQPQHF	TGTGCCAGCAGCTCGGACAGGGGAGGGCAGCCCCAGCATTTT
few	NA	TRBV4-1	TRBJ1-5	CASSQTGFYSNQPQHF	TGCGCCAGCAGCCAAACAGGTTTTTATAGCAATCAGCCCCAGCATTTT
NA	TRBD1	TRBV18	TRBJ2-1	CASSSPGQGGNEQFF	TGTGCCAGCTCATCTCCGGGACAGGGTGGCAATGAGCAGTTCTTC
NA	NA	TRBV6-5	TRBJ1-2	CASSYSFGSSNYGYTF	TGTGCCAGCAGTTACTCGTTCGGGAGTAGTAACTATGGCTACACCTTC
NA	NA	TRBV27	TRBJ1-4	CASRLTREGSTNEKLFF	TGTGCCAGCAGACTTACCCGAGAGGGCTCAACTAATGAAAAACTGTTTTTT
NA	NA	TRBV23-1	TRBJ1-5	CASSRGGYSNQPQHF	TGCGCCAGCAGTCGGGGGGGGTATAGCAATCAGCCCCAGCATTTT
few	NA	TRBV7-9	TRBJ1-5	CASSSTSEGNQPQHF	TGTGCCAGCAGCTCCACGTCGGAGGGCAATCAGCCCCAGCATTTT
NA	NA	TRBV6-1	TRBJ2-5	CASSEITQYQETQYF	TGTGCCAGCAGTGAAATAACACAGTACCAAGAGACCCAGTACTTC
NA	TRBD1	TRBV29-1	TRBJ2-6	CSVVDGDRGLSGANVLTF	TGCAGCGTTGTCGACGGGGACAGGGGCCTCTCTGGGGCCAACGTCCTGACTTTC
NA	TRBD2	TRBV5-1	TRBJ2-5	CASSLAVTSGGQETQYF	TGCGCCAGCAGCTTGGCCGTTACTAGCGGGGGACAAGAGACCCAGTACTTC